The T cell receptor beta chain described here comes from a study of blood T cell repertoires in COVID-19. Study at large: Italy, Spain and the United States were the sources of the convalescent and acute COVID-19 samples. PBMCs, B-cell-depleted T cells, or T cells provided the cDNA or gDNA that made up the material.

Trimming removed 5 bases from V and 1 base from J; junction bases left unmatched: 3. CDR3 length: 15 amino acids. From germline, CDR1 is SEHNR and CDR2 FQNEAQ (reference sequence). Seattle's cohort entered during active infection and was followed longitudinally. In the original analysis: Nucleated cell number was recorded as an estimate derived from reference gene primer amplification. TCRdb's table, derived via immunoSEQ multiplex PCR, lists solely in-frame clones and lacks some. D and trimming come from the DNA, and the V and J calls and clone size come from that table. This table holds approximately 210,000 clones, about 95% found once.

The material sequenced was peripheral blood. This TCR derives from a young man with COVID-19, enrolled during active disease. This rearrangement joins TRBV7-9 to TRBJ1-3, with 9 bases fitting TRBD1. The CDR3 DNA reads TGTGCCAGCAGCCCACAGGGGGCTTCTGGAAACACCATATATTTT. Translating it yields CASSPQGASGNTIYF.